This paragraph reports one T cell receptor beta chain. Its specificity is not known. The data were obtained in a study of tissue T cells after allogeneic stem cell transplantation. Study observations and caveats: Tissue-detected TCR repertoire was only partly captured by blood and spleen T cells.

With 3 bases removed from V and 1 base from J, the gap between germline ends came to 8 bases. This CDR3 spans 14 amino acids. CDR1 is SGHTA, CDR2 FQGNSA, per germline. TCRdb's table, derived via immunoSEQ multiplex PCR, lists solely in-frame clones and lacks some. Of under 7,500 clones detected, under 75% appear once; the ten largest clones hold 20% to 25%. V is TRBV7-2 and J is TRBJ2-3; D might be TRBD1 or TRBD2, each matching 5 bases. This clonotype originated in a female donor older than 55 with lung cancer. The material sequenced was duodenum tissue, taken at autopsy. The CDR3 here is CASSFVGGTDTQYF. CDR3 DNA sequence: TGTGCCAGCAGCTTCGTGGGGGGCACAGATACGCAGTATTTT.